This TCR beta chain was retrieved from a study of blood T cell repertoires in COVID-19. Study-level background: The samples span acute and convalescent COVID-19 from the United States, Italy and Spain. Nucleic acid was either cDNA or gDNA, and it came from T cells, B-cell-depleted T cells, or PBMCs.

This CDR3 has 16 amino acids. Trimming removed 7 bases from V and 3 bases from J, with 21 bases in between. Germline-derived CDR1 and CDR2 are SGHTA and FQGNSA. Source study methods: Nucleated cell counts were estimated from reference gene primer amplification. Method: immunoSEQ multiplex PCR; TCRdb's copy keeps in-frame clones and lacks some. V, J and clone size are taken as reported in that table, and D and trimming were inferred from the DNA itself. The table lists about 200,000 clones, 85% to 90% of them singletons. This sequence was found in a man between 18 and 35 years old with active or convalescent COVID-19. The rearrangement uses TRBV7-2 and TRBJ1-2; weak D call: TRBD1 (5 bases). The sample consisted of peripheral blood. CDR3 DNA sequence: TGTGCCAGCACCCGCGGGGGACGGGGTGGTGACTATGGCTACACCTTC. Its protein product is CASTRGGRGGDYGYTF.